What follows are 8 T cell receptor beta chains derived from one specimen sequenced in a study of cytomegalovirus exposure and HLA in healthy donors. Use of 60 Vbeta and 13 Jbeta primers characterized the PCR. The method was immunoSEQ multiplex PCR; TCRdb's version includes in-frame clones alone and lacks a portion of them. Of roughly 130,000 clones in the sample, about 76% were seen once. The sequenced sample was PBMCs. The receptor source for this set is a female donor in good health and CMV-seronegative.

This clone was counted only a few times. The rearrangement uses TRBV9 and TRBJ1-1, with 9 nucleotides matching TRBD1. The ends lost 4 bases at V and 6 bases at J; junction bases unmatched: 7. Germline CDR1 is SGDLS and CDR2 is YYNGEE. This CDR3 is 14 amino acids long. CDR3 in amino acids: CASSLYGQGPEAFF. CDR3 sequence (DNA): TGTGCCAGCAGCCTTTATGGACAGGGGCCTGAAGCTTTCTTT. Full variable domain (rest looked up from reference TRBV9 and TRBJ1-1): DSGVTQTPKHLITATGQRVTLRCSPRSGDLSVYWYQQSLDQGLQFLIQYYNGEERAKGNILERFSAQQFPDLHSELNLSSLELGDSALYFCASSLYGQGPEAFFGQGTRLTVV.

This clone was seen only a few times. V gene TRBV5-1 combines with J gene TRBJ1-1; D possibly corresponds to TRBD1 (5 bases). V dropped 4 bases and J dropped 0 bases, with 13 bases sitting between them. Germline V gene sequence: CDR1 SGHRS, CDR2 YFSETQ. This CDR3 region has 15 residues. CDR3 sequence reads: CASSGAAGMNTEAFF. CDR3 sequence (DNA): TGCGCCAGCAGCGGGGCGGCAGGAATGAACACTGAAGCTTTCTTT.

The rearrangement uses TRBV27 and TRBJ2-3; no reliable D call. The CDR3 extends over 13 amino acids. Germline V gene sequence: CDR1 MNHEY, CDR2 SMNVEV (reference sequence). V was clipped by 4 bases and J by 2 bases, with 7 bases between them. As DNA, the CDR3 is TGTGCCAGCAGTTCCTATCACACAGATACGCAGTATTTT. Its translation is CASSSYHTDTQYF.

The CDR3, as DNA: TGTGCCAGCAGAACGACAGCTAACTATGGCTACACCTTC. This codes for CASRTTANYGYTF. The rearrangement joins TRBV27 to TRBJ1-2; a possible D gene is TRBD1 (5 bases). From germline, CDR1 is MNHEY and CDR2 SMNVEV (reference sequence). Trimming removed 6 bases at V and 0 bases at J, with 8 bases between. CDR3 length equals 13 residues.

This chain uses TRBV5-1 with TRBJ2-7, with 7 positions matching TRBD1. V dropped 5 bases and J dropped 2; count of bases not matched to a gene: 7. CDR3 length: 14 residues. Germline-derived CDR1 and CDR2 are SGHRS and YFSETQ. CDR3 sequence: CASSLDRATYEQYF. The DNA of the CDR3 is TGCGCCAGCAGTCTCGACAGGGCTACCTACGAGCAGTACTTC.

Only a few counts were recorded for this clone. The chain uses TRBV5-5 and TRBJ1-1; D possibly corresponds to TRBD1 (6 bases). The V gene's germline CDR1 is SGHKS and CDR2 YYEKEE (reference sequence). CDR3 length equals 15 residues. V was cut by 5 bases and J by 4 bases, with 18 bases left in between. The CDR3 sequence: CASSLQGGSSTEAFF. In DNA, the CDR3 is TGTGCCAGCAGTCTACAAGGGGGTTCAAGCACTGAAGCTTTCTTT.

The chain carries TRBV19 and TRBJ1-1, with 7 bases fitting TRBD1. Unmatched junction bases numbered 5, after V lost 0 bases and J lost 13 bases. Per the germline V gene, CDR1 is LNHDA and CDR2 is SQIVND (reference sequence). This CDR3 spans 12 amino acids. CDR3 in DNA: TGTGCCAGTAGTATAGAGACAGGGAAGGATTTCTTT. It yields the protein CASSIETGKDFF.

The V and J genes are TRBV5-4 and TRBJ2-5; 8 nucleotides agree with TRBD2. Germline loops: CDR1 SGHNT, CDR2 YYREEE (reference sequence). The CDR3 is 14 amino acids. The ends lost 2 bases at V and 5 bases at J; junction bases unmatched: 5. The CDR3 bases are TGTGCCAGCAGCTTAGCGGGGGACGGGGAGACCCAGTACTTC. Amino acid sequence: CASSLAGDGETQYF. Together with reference TRBV5-4 and TRBJ2-5, the CDR3 gives the full variable domain: ETGVTQSPTHLIKTRGQQVTLRCSSQSGHNTVSWYQQALGQGPQFIFQYYREEENGRGNFPPRFSGLQFPNYSSELNVNALELDDSALYLCASSLAGDGETQYFGPGTRLLVL.